This T cell receptor beta chain emerged from a study of beta chain features in type 1 diabetes (dated by TCRdb to 2016 to 2019). With regard to the full study: No differences in mean age, gender distribution, total cell number or subset yield were found between patients and healthy donors. Regulatory and stem cell-like memory subsets were obtained from only 8 patients and roughly eight healthy donors, while naive and central memory subsets were obtained from all 30 or so donors. A total of 85 million to 140 million sorted cells were examined across all samples, and a strong correlation was observed between cell number per subset and RNA yield. The study compared the TCRB repertoires of sorted circulating CD4+ T cell subsets in recently diagnosed type 1 diabetes patients with those in matched healthy donors. The investigation overall reported the following: Only small numbers of individuals were included in the HLA sub-analyses, which left unresolved whether HLA type had any influence on TCRB rearrangement. Patients with type 1 diabetes made fewer insertions and deleted more nucleotides at VDJ recombination sites, implying thymic rearrangement abnormalities. The naive, central memory and regulatory TCRB repertoires appeared to resemble one another more closely among patients than among healthy donors. A moderate but significant shortening of TCRB CDR3 length was observed in type 1 diabetes patients in all four CD4+ subsets. Because cDNA was sequenced instead of genomic DNA, activated cells with high expression could be over-represented, although the groups did not differ in activation or CD3 levels. PCR may preferentially amplify shorter templates, but because patient and control samples were amplified and corrected together, any resulting skew would affect both groups equally.

The entire amount of isolated RNA was reverse transcribed using the High Capacity cDNA Reverse Transcription Kit, so the sequenced TCRB transcripts were expressed ones. Stem cell-like memory T cell samples underwent survey-depth immunoSEQ sequencing, averaging around 1 million total reads per sample. After sorted cells were lysed in RLT buffer, RNA was extracted with DNase-treated RNeasy Micro or Mini kits, with the choice depending on cell number. Each cell subset was processed on its own to prevent cross-contamination, while patient and healthy donor samples were processed together. TCRB sequences were amplified from cDNA with the immunoSEQ multiplex PCR, producing 87-bp fragments spanning the CDR3 region. Sequencing of the amplicons was performed on the Illumina HiSeq platform. The paper's processing steps were these. Synthetic template baselines were used to correct PCR bias computationally, reads within Hamming distance 2 were collapsed together, and singletons that could not be merged were discarded. Reads were aligned to IMGT to assign V, D and J genes, CDR3 length, and insertions or deletions at six rearrangement sites. Within each subset, clonotype counts were normalized to the number of sorted cells before true diversity and Gini coefficients were calculated with the tcR R package. The overlap coefficient, calculated on TCRB nucleotide sequences, was used to quantify repertoire sharing. Sourced from immuneACCESS, this table was stored by TCRdb with only in-frame sequences that have V and J called. A share of the clones is absent; for the studies checked, an unresolved V gene accounts for under half, and the remainder has no known explanation. That table gives V, J and clone size, and the DNA gave D and trimming. Counted in this sample were over 100,000 clones; almost 40% of them appeared once. In total, the top ten clones hold over 0.065% of the sample.

A single peripheral blood draw of approximately 100 mL on average was collected from each donor into heparinised tubes. A BD FACSAria II and a panel including CD45RO, CCR7, CD25, CD127, CD95 and CD27 were used to sort naive, central memory, regulatory and stem cell-like memory CD4+ T cells. Purity was above 95% for every sorted population. PBMCs were separated immediately by Lymphoprep density gradient centrifugation and were stained directly, without being cultured. So that batch effects would be minimized, each experiment stained and sorted samples in pairs, pairing one healthy donor with one patient. The CDR3 runs 13 amino acids, cysteine and phenylalanine included. CDR3 DNA only is kept here, 39 bases in frame from base 1. CDR1 SQVTM and CDR2 ANQGSEA are derived from the germline V gene. V and J are truncated by 4 bases and 1 base respectively, leaving an intervening sequence of 10 bases. Only a few counts were recorded for this clone. Its recognized antigen is unknown. Base qualities are not at hand, and no much larger clone is one base apart.

The sequence links TRBV29-1 to TRBJ1-1; TRBD1 could be the D gene, as 5 bases match. Specimen: stem cell memory CD4+ T cells from blood. In the paper's terms, the cell subset or site label means: stem cell-like memory CD4+ T cells. The receptor was derived from a woman between 18 and 29 years old in good health. The CDR3 sequence is CSVGRQGNTEAFF. The DNA sequence is given as TGCAGCGTTGGAAGGCAGGGGAACACTGAAGCTTTCTTT. Where the CDR3 stops, the reference TRBV29-1 and TRBJ1-1 genes take over; the full variable domain is SAVISQKPSRDICQRGTSLTIQCQVDSQVTMMFWYRQQPGQSLTLIATANQGSEATYESGFVIDKFPISRPNLTFSTLTVSNMSPEDSSIYLCSVGRQGNTEAFFGQGTRLTVV.